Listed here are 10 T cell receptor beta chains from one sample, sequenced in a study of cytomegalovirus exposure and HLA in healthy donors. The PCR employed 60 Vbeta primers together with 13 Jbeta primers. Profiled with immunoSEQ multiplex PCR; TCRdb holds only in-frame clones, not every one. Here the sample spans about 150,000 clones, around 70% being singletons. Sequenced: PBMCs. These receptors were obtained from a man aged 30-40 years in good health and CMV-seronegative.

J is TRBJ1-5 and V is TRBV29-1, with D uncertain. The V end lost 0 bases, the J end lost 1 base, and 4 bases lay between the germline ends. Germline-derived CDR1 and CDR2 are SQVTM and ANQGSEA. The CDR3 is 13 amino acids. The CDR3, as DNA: TGCAGCGTTGAAGAACAGAGCAATCAGCCCCAGCATTTT. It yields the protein CSVEEQSNQPQHF.

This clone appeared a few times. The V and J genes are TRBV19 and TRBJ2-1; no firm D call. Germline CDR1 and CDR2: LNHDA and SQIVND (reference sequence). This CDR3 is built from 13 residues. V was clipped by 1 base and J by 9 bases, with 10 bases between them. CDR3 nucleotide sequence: TGTGCCAGTAGTATAGTAACTATGGGTGAGCAGTTCTTC. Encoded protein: CASSIVTMGEQFF.

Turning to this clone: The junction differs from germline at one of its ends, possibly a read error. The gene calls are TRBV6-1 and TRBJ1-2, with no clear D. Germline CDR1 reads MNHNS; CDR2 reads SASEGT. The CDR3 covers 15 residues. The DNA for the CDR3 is TGTGCCAGCAGTGAGTCCCTGATTTCTAACTATGGCTACCCCTTC. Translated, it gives CASSESLISNYGYPF.

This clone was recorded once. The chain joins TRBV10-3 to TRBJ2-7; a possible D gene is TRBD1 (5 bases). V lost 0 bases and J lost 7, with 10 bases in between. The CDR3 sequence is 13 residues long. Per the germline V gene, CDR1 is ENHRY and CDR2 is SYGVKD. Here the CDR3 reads CAISESGVGEQYF. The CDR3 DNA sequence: TGTGCCATCAGTGAGTCAGGGGTCGGAGAGCAGTACTTC.

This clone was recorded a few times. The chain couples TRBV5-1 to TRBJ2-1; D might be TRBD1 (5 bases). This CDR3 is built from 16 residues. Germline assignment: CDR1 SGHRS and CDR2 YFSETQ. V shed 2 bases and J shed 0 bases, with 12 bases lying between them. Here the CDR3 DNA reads TGCGCCAGCAGCTTTTTGGCGCAGGGCTCCTACAATGAGCAGTTCTTC. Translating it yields CASSFLAQGSYNEQFF. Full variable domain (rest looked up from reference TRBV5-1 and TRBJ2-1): KAGVTQTPRYLIKTRGQQVTLSCSPISGHRSVSWYQQTPGQGLQFLFEYFSETQRNKGNFPGRFSGRQFSNSRSEMNVSTLELGDSALYLCASSFLAQGSYNEQFFGPGTRLTVL.

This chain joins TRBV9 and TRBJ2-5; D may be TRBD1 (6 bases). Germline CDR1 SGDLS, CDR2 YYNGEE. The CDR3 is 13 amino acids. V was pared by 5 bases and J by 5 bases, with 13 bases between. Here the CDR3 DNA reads TGTGCCAGCAGAGGAACAGGGTCGGAGACCCAGTACTTC. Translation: CASRGTGSETQYF. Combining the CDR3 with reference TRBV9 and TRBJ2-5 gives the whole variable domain DSGVTQTPKHLITATGQRVTLRCSPRSGDLSVYWYQQSLDQGLQFLIQYYNGEERAKGNILERFSAQQFPDLHSELNLSSLELGDSALYFCASRGTGSETQYFGPGTRLLVL.

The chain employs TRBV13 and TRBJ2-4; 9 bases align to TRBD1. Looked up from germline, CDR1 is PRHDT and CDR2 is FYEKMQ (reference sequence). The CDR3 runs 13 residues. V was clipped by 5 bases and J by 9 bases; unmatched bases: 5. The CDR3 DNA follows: TGTGCCAGCAGCACCGAGACAGGGGGCATTCAGTACTTC. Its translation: CASSTETGGIQYF.

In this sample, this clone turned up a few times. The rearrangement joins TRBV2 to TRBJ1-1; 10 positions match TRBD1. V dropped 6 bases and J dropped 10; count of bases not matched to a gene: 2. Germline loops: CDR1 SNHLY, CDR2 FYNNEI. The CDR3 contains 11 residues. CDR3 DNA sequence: TGTGCCAGCAGAAGGACAGGGGGAGCTTTCTTT. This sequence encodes CASRRTGGAFF.

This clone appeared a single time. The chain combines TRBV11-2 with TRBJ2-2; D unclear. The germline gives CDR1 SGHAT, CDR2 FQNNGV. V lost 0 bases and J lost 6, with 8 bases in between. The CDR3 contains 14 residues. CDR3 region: CASSLDTLAGELFF. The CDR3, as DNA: TGTGCCAGCAGCTTAGATACGCTAGCCGGGGAGCTGTTTTTT.

Here the CDR3 DNA reads TGTGCCAGCAGCCCGAGGACAGGGGGATTGAACACTGAAGCTTTCTTT. It is translated as CASSPRTGGLNTEAFF. The V call is TRBV7-2, the J call TRBJ1-1, with 10 positions matching TRBD1. The CDR3 spans 16 residues. V shed 5 bases, J shed 0 bases, and the junction held 6 bases outside the gene matches. Germline V lookup: CDR1 SGHTA, CDR2 FQGNSA.